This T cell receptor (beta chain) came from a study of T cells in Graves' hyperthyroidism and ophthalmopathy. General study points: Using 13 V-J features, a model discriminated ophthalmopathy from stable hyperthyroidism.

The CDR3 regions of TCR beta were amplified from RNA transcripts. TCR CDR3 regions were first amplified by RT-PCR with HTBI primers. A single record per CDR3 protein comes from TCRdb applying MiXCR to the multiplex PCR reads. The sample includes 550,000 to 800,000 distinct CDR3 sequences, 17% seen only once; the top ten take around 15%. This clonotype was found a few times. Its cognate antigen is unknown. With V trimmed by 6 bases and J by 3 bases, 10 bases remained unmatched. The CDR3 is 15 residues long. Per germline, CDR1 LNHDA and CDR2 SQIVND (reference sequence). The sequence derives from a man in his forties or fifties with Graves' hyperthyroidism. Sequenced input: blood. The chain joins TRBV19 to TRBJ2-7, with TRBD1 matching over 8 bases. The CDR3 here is CASSEDRVSLYEQYF. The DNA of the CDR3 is TGTGCCAGTAGCGAGGACAGGGTCTCTCTCTACGAGCAGTACTTC.